Below, 28 T cell receptor beta chains from the same sample are listed, as sequenced in a study of shared clonotypes between healthy human individuals. Libraries were prepared by immunoSEQ multiplex PCR; TCRdb keeps only in-frame clonotypes and omits some of them. This table holds fewer than 850,000 clones, roughly 91% found once. Sequences were obtained from memory CD8+ T cells from PBMCs. As to subset: CD45RO+ cells pooled with CCR7-negative TemRA cells. The receptors originated from a young man in good health. Some clones in this sample may be carry-over from other donors' samples.

The chain is built from TRBV27 and TRBJ2-4; no clear D. Between the trimmed V and J ends, which lost 5 bases and 0 bases, there was a span of 8 bases. This CDR3 is 14 amino acids long. Germline CDR1 and CDR2: MNHEY and SMNVEV (reference sequence). The CDR3 DNA is TGTGCCAGCAGTGCACTACTAGCCAAAAACATTCAGTACTTC. It translates to CASSALLAKNIQYF.

This chain connects TRBV7-9 to TRBJ2-5; D is perhaps TRBD1 (5 bases). There are 13 residues in the CDR3. Trimming removed 0 bases at V and 11 bases at J, with 13 bases between. Germline CDR1 SEHNR, CDR2 FQNEAQ (reference sequence). The CDR3 DNA reads TGTGCCAGCAGCTTAGCGCCAGGGCGTGGGCAGTACTTC. Its protein product is CASSLAPGRGQYF.

The V and J genes are TRBV6-5 and TRBJ2-1; D remains ambiguous. CDR3 length: 14 amino acids. Germline V gives CDR1 MNHEY, CDR2 SVGAGI. V was pared by 2 bases and J by 5 bases, with 10 bases between. As DNA, the CDR3 is TGTGCCAGCAGTTACAATGGGATCAACAATGAGCAGTTCTTC. The encoded protein is CASSYNGINNEQFF.

The rearrangement joins TRBV10-3 to TRBJ2-7; 7 bases fit TRBD1. The CDR3 contains 18 residues. The trim removed 0 bases at V and 4 bases at J, leaving 15 bases unmatched. CDR1 ENHRY and CDR2 SYGVKD come from the germline V gene. The CDR3 is CAISESVKYRDRLYEQYF. CDR3 bases: TGTGCCATCAGTGAGTCGGTGAAATATCGGGACAGATTATACGAGCAGTACTTC.

The rearrangement uses TRBV7-7 and TRBJ2-7; D is perhaps TRBD1 (5 bases). The V and J ends lost 1 base and 5 bases respectively, with 9 bases between them. The CDR3 is 13 amino acids. CDR1 and CDR2 (germline): SSHAT, FNYEAQ (reference sequence). CDR3 coding DNA: TGTGCCAGCAGCTTAGGCACAGGTGACGAGCAGTACTTC. It yields the protein CASSLGTGDEQYF.

The chain employs TRBV28 and TRBJ1-2, with 9 bases identical to TRBD1. The trim removed 9 bases at V and 5 bases at J, leaving 13 bases unmatched. The CDR3 extends over 15 amino acids. Per germline, CDR1 MDHEN and CDR2 SYDVKM. The CDR3 nucleotides read TGTGCCAGTACCGGCGACAGGGGGATTGGTTATGGCTACACCTTC. As protein: CASTGDRGIGYGYTF.

The genes are TRBV7-3 and TRBJ2-1; TRBD1 aligns across 8 bases. From germline, CDR1 is SGHTA and CDR2 FQGTGA. This CDR3 comprises 15 residues. With 5 bases clipped from V and 4 bases from J, the junction kept 7 bases outside the gene matches. The CDR3 loop reads CASSPDRGPYNEQFF. CDR3 nucleotides: TGTGCCAGCAGCCCAGACAGGGGACCTTACAATGAGCAGTTCTTC.

The V gene is TRBV5-4, the J gene TRBJ1-1, with TRBD1 identical over 7 bases. Germline CDR1 and CDR2: SGHNT and YYREEE (reference sequence). V shed 4 bases and J 5 bases; nucleotides not matched to a gene: 8. The CDR3 is 14 residues long. The CDR3 DNA sequence: TGTGCCAGCAGCCCCAGGAGGGGGCCGACTGAAGCTTTCTTT. It yields the protein CASSPRRGPTEAFF. Full variable domain (outside the CDR3, taken from reference TRBV5-4 and TRBJ1-1): ETGVTQSPTHLIKTRGQQVTLRCSSQSGHNTVSWYQQALGQGPQFIFQYYREEENGRGNFPPRFSGLQFPNYSSELNVNALELDDSALYLCASSPRRGPTEAFFGQGTRLTVV.

The chain has TRBV11-3 and TRBJ2-3, with D unresolved. V lost 1 base to trimming and J lost 2 bases, with 4 bases between them. Germline lookup yields CDR1 SGHNT and CDR2 YENEEA. The CDR3 is made up of 13 amino acids. The CDR3 bases are TGTGCCAGCAGCTTAGGCGACACAGATACGCAGTATTTT. The encoded protein is CASSLGDTDTQYF.

This sequence joins TRBV6-1 and TRBJ2-7; D call uncertain. CDR3 length equals 14 residues. Germline V CDR1 and CDR2: MNHNS, SASEGT. Trimming took 4 bases from V and 0 from J, leaving 10 bases between them. The CDR3 DNA is TGTGCCAGCAGTGTCCGGGCCCGCTCCTACGAGCAGTACTTC. It codes for CASSVRARSYEQYF.

The J gene is TRBJ2-7, the V gene TRBV13; 8 nucleotides match TRBD1. The germline V gene has CDR1 PRHDT and CDR2 FYEKMQ (reference sequence). Germline trimming cut 5 bases from V and 2 bases from J; bases unmatched to any gene: 5. This CDR3 spans 14 amino acids. The CDR3 nucleotides read TGTGCCAGCAGCAGGGGACAGGAAGCCTACGAGCAGTACTTC. Encoded protein: CASSRGQEAYEQYF.

This rearrangement joins TRBV9 to TRBJ2-5, with 11 bases identical to TRBD2. Germline V gives CDR1 SGDLS, CDR2 YYNGEE. This CDR3 region has 15 residues. After removal of 2 bases from V and 1 base from J, the junction contained 1 base not matched to a gene. The CDR3 sequence: CASSVSGRAQETQYF. CDR3 DNA sequence: TGTGCCAGCAGCGTTAGCGGGAGGGCCCAAGAGACCCAGTACTTC.

This chain links TRBV7-2 with TRBJ2-2, with D perhaps assigned TRBD1 or TRBD2 (5 bases each). From germline, CDR1 is SGHTA and CDR2 FQGNSA. The CDR3 covers 16 residues. Deletions cut 4 bases from V and 0 bases from J, with 12 bases between. As DNA, the CDR3 is TGTGCCAGCAGCTATTGGGACGGACCGAACACCGGGGAGCTGTTTTTT. Translated, it gives CASSYWDGPNTGELFF.

The J gene is TRBJ1-5, the V gene TRBV27, with D uncertain. This CDR3 comprises 14 residues. The ends were cut back, 6 bases at V and 1 base at J, with 10 bases in the middle. Germline V lookup: CDR1 MNHEY, CDR2 SMNVEV (reference sequence). The CDR3 DNA sequence: TGTGCCAGCAGGCGGACGGGAAGCAATCAGCCCCAGCATTTT. Protein product: CASRRTGSNQPQHF.

This chain uses TRBV28 with TRBJ1-2, with D perhaps TRBD1 (5 bases). Germline values: CDR1 MDHEN, CDR2 SYDVKM. The CDR3 runs to 12 residues. V lost 5 bases to trimming and J lost 8 bases, with 12 bases between them. CDR3 sequence reads: CASSPSTEGYTF. The DNA for the CDR3 is TGTGCCAGCAGTCCCTCGACAGAAGGCTACACCTTC.

V usage is TRBV7-9 and J usage is TRBJ2-7; no clear D. The CDR3 is 12 residues long. Looked up from germline, CDR1 is SEHNR and CDR2 is FQNEAQ (reference sequence). Trimming shortened V by 8 bases and J by 2 bases, and 10 bases separated the two germline ends. In nucleotides, the CDR3 is TGTGCCAGCTCCGACGTTACCTACGAGCAGTACTTC. This codes for CASSDVTYEQYF.

The chain couples TRBV19 to TRBJ2-7; perhaps TRBD2 as D (6 bases). The CDR3 extends over 15 amino acids. The germline V gene has CDR1 LNHDA and CDR2 SQIVND (reference sequence). V lost 5 bases and J lost 0, with 14 bases in between. CDR3 sequence: CASSPEEGSSYEQYF. Written as DNA, the CDR3 is TGTGCCAGTAGTCCCGAGGAGGGGAGCTCCTACGAGCAGTACTTC.

This clone was picked up a small number of times. The chain has TRBV6-4 and TRBJ1-1; 7 positions agree with TRBD1. Germline trimming cut 2 bases from V and 2 bases from J; bases unmatched to any gene: 5. CDR3 size: 15 residues. The germline V gene has CDR1 MRHNA and CDR2 SNTAGT. CDR3 amino acids: CASSDVHRGNTEAFF. For the CDR3, the DNA is TGTGCCAGCAGTGACGTTCACAGGGGTAACACTGAAGCTTTCTTT.

This chain links TRBV27 with TRBJ2-2; D might be TRBD2 (6 bases). Trimming removed 1 base at V and 6 bases at J, with 15 bases between. Germline values: CDR1 MNHEY, CDR2 SMNVEV (reference sequence). The CDR3 is 16 amino acids. The CDR3 is CASSLYLGGPAGELFF. In nucleotides, the CDR3 is TGTGCCAGCAGTTTATATTTAGGAGGGCCTGCCGGGGAGCTGTTTTTT.

This chain uses TRBV12-5 with TRBJ2-7; 8 bases map to TRBD1. The CDR3 runs 17 residues. Germline V gene lookup returns CDR1 LGHNT and CDR2 FRNRAP. Trimming at V came to 0 bases and at J to 2 bases, leaving 9 bases not matched to a gene. The CDR3 DNA reads TGTGCTAGTGGTTTGGTTGAATATGGGACAGGAACCTACGAGCAGTACTTC. It yields the protein CASGLVEYGTGTYEQYF.

V gene TRBV19 combines with J gene TRBJ1-1, with D hard to call. The CDR3 has 14 residues. The V gene lost 3 bases and the J gene lost 4 bases, with 12 bases spanning the gap. Germline assignment: CDR1 LNHDA and CDR2 SQIVND (reference sequence). The chain's CDR3 is CASSIGRSTTEAFF. Written as DNA, the CDR3 is TGTGCCAGTAGTATCGGGCGGTCCACCACTGAAGCTTTCTTT. The whole variable domain, filled in from reference TRBV19 and TRBJ1-1, reads DGGITQSPKYLFRKEGQNVTLSCEQNLNHDAMYWYRQDPGQGLRLIYYSQIVNDFQKGDIAEGYSVSREKKESFPLTVTSAQKNPTAFYLCASSIGRSTTEAFFGQGTRLTVV.

The chain combines TRBV5-5 with TRBJ1-2; D unclear. CDR3 length: 14 residues. Between the trimmed V and J ends, which lost 0 bases and 7 bases, there was a span of 13 bases. CDR1 and CDR2 (germline): SGHKS, YYEKEE (reference sequence). The CDR3 DNA reads TGTGCCAGCAGCTTGGCTAGCAGCTTCCGTGGCTACACCTTC. Encoded protein: CASSLASSFRGYTF.

This clone came up once. The chain uses TRBV29-1 and TRBJ2-7, with 9 bases matching TRBD2. V gave up 4 bases and J gave up 2 bases; unmatched junction bases: 3. CDR3 size: 13 residues. The germline gives CDR1 SQVTM, CDR2 ANQGSEA. The CDR3 protein is CSVGAGGTYEQYF. CDR3 coding DNA: TGCAGCGTTGGAGCGGGAGGAACCTACGAGCAGTACTTC.

The J gene is TRBJ2-3, the V gene TRBV28; a weak D match, TRBD2 (6 bases). Germline CDR1 is MDHEN and CDR2 is SYDVKM. The V gene lost 2 bases and the J gene lost 2 bases, with 14 bases spanning the gap. This CDR3 region has 16 residues. CDR3 region: CASSLLGLRVTDTQYF. The CDR3 coding sequence is TGTGCCAGCAGTTTACTAGGACTACGGGTCACAGATACGCAGTATTTT. Supplemented by reference TRBV28 and TRBJ2-3, the full variable domain reads DVKVTQSSRYLVKRTGEKVFLECVQDMDHENMFWYRQDPGLGLRLIYFSYDVKMKEKGDIPEGYSVSREKKERFSLILESASTNQTSMYLCASSLLGLRVTDTQYFGPGTRLTVL.

The V and J genes are TRBV28 and TRBJ2-1; 9 nucleotides agree with TRBD2. The CDR3 is 14 amino acids. The V gene's germline CDR1 is MDHEN and CDR2 SYDVKM. Trimming cost V 6 bases and J 4 bases; bases outside gene matches: 4. The CDR3 DNA follows: TGTGCCAGCAGACCGGGACTAGCTTACAATGAGCAGTTCTTC. Protein sequence: CASRPGLAYNEQFF.

The chain uses TRBV5-6 and TRBJ2-1, with 11 nucleotides matching TRBD2. Germline V gene data show CDR1 as SGHDT and CDR2 as YYEEEE. The V segment lost 0 bases and the J segment 7 bases; nucleotides outside the gene matches: 3. The CDR3 has 15 residues. The CDR3 DNA reads as TGTGCCAGCAGCTTGGGACTAGCGGGAAGAAATGAGCAGTTCTTC. This translates into CASSLGLAGRNEQFF.

V is TRBV7-9 and J is TRBJ2-1, with 13 bases fitting TRBD2. V was clipped by 5 bases and J by 10 bases; unmatched bases: 11. Per the germline V gene, CDR1 is SEHNR and CDR2 is FQNEAQ (reference sequence). There are 16 residues in the CDR3. The CDR3 loop is CASSLGVRTSGREQFF. CDR3 in DNA: TGTGCCAGCAGCCTAGGTGTTAGGACTAGCGGGAGAGAGCAGTTCTTC.

The chain carries TRBV10-2 and TRBJ1-2, with D uncertain. V lost 2 bases, J lost 6 bases, and 10 bases lay in between. The CDR3 is made up of 13 amino acids. Germline loops: CDR1 WSHSY, CDR2 SAAADI. CDR3 coding DNA: TGCGCCAGCAGTGAGAGCTCACTCGATGGCTACACCTTC. Its protein is CASSESSLDGYTF.